Each of the 24 T cell receptor beta chains below was sequenced from the same sample in a study of CD8+ T cells in alopecia areata. TCR sequencing used cDNA made by reverse transcription of extracted RNA. Produced via immunoSEQ multiplex PCR; TCRdb's table is partial and in-frame only. Here the sample spans 70,000 or so clones, roughly 60% being singletons. The specimen was CD8+ T cells sorted from blood, collected at week 0. The receptors were gathered from a human donor with alopecia areata.

The chain couples TRBV4-2 to TRBJ1-1, with TRBD1 matching over 8 bases. The CDR3 contains 13 residues. The junction had 4 bases not matched to a gene; V was cut back by 2 bases and J by 8 bases. The germline V gene has CDR1 LGHNA and CDR2 YNFKEQ. The chain's CDR3 is CASSQPGQEEAFF. The CDR3 region has the DNA TGTGCCAGCAGCCAACCGGGACAGGAGGAAGCTTTCTTT.

This clone has just a few counts. This chain uses TRBV5-1 with TRBJ2-7; TRBD1 agrees at 10 bases. With V trimmed by 2 bases and J by 1 base, 6 bases remained unmatched. There are 16 residues in the CDR3. CDR1 and CDR2 from the germline V gene are SGHRS and YFSETQ. CDR3 residues: CASSFPRTGGSYEQYF. The CDR3 nucleotides read TGCGCCAGCAGCTTCCCTCGGACAGGGGGGTCCTACGAGCAGTACTTC. The full variable domain, with the rest looked up from reference TRBV5-1 and TRBJ2-7, is KAGVTQTPRYLIKTRGQQVTLSCSPISGHRSVSWYQQTPGQGLQFLFEYFSETQRNKGNFPGRFSGRQFSNSRSEMNVSTLELGDSALYLCASSFPRTGGSYEQYFGPGTRLTVT.

This clone was picked up a small number of times. The chain recombines TRBV10-3 with TRBJ2-7; D possibly corresponds to TRBD1 (6 bases). Germline V gene lookup returns CDR1 ENHRY and CDR2 SYGVKD. The CDR3 has 14 residues. V lost 3 bases, J lost 0 bases, and 9 bases lay in between. The CDR3 loop reads CAISELDSSYEQYF. CDR3 in DNA: TGTGCCATCAGTGAATTGGACAGCTCCTACGAGCAGTACTTC.

In this sample, this clone turned up a few times. The rearrangement joins TRBV30 to TRBJ2-1; 8 bases are shared with TRBD2. V shed 4 bases, J shed 5 bases, and the junction held 13 bases outside the gene matches. Per the germline V gene, CDR1 is GTSNPN and CDR2 is SVGIG (reference sequence). There are 16 residues in the CDR3. CDR3 nucleotide sequence: TGTGCCTGGACCCGGAGCACTAGCGGCCTCGACAATGAGCAGTTCTTC. Translating it yields CAWTRSTSGLDNEQFF. The whole variable domain, remainder taken from reference TRBV30 and TRBJ2-1, is SQTIHQWPATLVQPVGSPLSLECTVEGTSNPNLYWYRQAAGRGLQLLFYSVGIGQISSEVPQNLSASRPQDRQFILSSKKLLLSDSGFYLCAWTRSTSGLDNEQFFGPGTRLTVL.

This clone was found once. This sequence joins TRBV11-1 and TRBJ2-7; TRBD1 might be the D (6 bases). Germline V gene lookup returns CDR1 SGHAT and CDR2 FQDESV (reference sequence). Trimming left V 5 bases short and J 0 bases short, with 20 bases between. The CDR3 runs 17 residues. CDR3 sequence (DNA): TGTGCCAGCAGCCAAACTCGGGACATCTTGCTCTCCTACGAGCAGTACTTC. Translating gives CASSQTRDILLSYEQYF.

The genes are TRBV27 and TRBJ2-5; D gene ambiguous. CDR1 is MNHEY, CDR2 SMNVEV, per germline (reference sequence). The CDR3 totals 15 residues. V gave up 4 bases and J gave up 1 base, with 13 bases separating them. CDR3 sequence reads: CASSSVPPLQETQYF. In nucleotides, the CDR3 is TGTGCCAGCAGTTCGGTTCCGCCACTCCAAGAGACCCAGTACTTC.

This chain connects TRBV9 to TRBJ2-3, with D unclear. The germline V and J ends were trimmed by 0 bases and 4 bases, with 9 bases remaining between them. The CDR3 runs 14 residues. From germline, CDR1 is SGDLS and CDR2 YYNGEE. CDR3 protein: CASSVEGAADTQYF. The DNA for the CDR3 is TGTGCCAGCAGCGTAGAGGGCGCCGCAGATACGCAGTATTTT.

This clone was recorded a few times. The chain links TRBV4-3 to TRBJ2-7, with 11 bases fitting TRBD2. V lost 3 bases, J lost 3 bases, and 10 bases stayed unmatched. Germline V gene data show CDR1 as LGHNA and CDR2 as YSLEER. The length of the CDR3 is 17 residues. CDR3 sequence: CASSHRRLAGTFYEQYF. The CDR3 nucleotides are TGCGCCAGCAGCCATCGGCGACTAGCGGGGACGTTCTACGAGCAGTACTTC.

Only a few counts were recorded for this clone. The J gene is TRBJ2-6, the V gene TRBV19; D call uncertain. Trimming cost V 7 bases and J 0 bases, with 7 bases left between them. Germline V gene lookup returns CDR1 LNHDA and CDR2 SQIVND (reference sequence). This CDR3 is built from 14 residues. The CDR3 here is CASNWFSGANVLTF. DNA of the CDR3: TGTGCCAGTAACTGGTTCTCTGGGGCCAACGTCCTGACTTTC.

V gene TRBV29-1 combines with J gene TRBJ1-1; TRBD1 agrees at 8 bases. Germline CDR1 reads SQVTM; CDR2 reads ANQGSEA. The CDR3 covers 15 residues. The CDR3 protein is CNRIPPGGTNTEAFF. CDR3 in DNA: TGCAACAGGATACCTCCAGGGGGCACGAACACTGAAGCTTTCTTT.

This clone was seen only a few times. The chain combines TRBV9 with TRBJ1-2; TRBD1 matches 9 bases. With 0 bases clipped from V and 3 bases from J, the junction kept 3 bases outside the gene matches. CDR3 size: 15 residues. Germline V gene lookup returns CDR1 SGDLS and CDR2 YYNGEE. CDR3 in amino acids: CASSVDRDRDYGYTF. Written as DNA, the CDR3 is TGTGCCAGCAGCGTAGACCGGGACAGGGACTATGGCTACACCTTC. Full variable domain (remainder filled in from reference TRBV9 and TRBJ1-2): DSGVTQTPKHLITATGQRVTLRCSPRSGDLSVYWYQQSLDQGLQFLIQYYNGEERAKGNILERFSAQQFPDLHSELNLSSLELGDSALYFCASSVDRDRDYGYTFGSGTRLTVV.

The chain's CDR3 is CASSPPMNTEAFF. The CDR3 DNA reads as TGCGCCAGCAGCCCACCAATGAACACTGAAGCTTTCTTT. This sequence joins TRBV5-1 and TRBJ1-1; D uncertain. Deletions cut 4 bases from V and 0 bases from J, with 7 bases between. The germline CDR1 and CDR2 sequences are SGHRS and YFSETQ. CDR3 length equals 13 residues.

The J gene is TRBJ2-5, the V gene TRBV7-9; D not certain. There are 19 residues in the CDR3. Trimming took 2 bases from V and 2 from J, leaving 24 bases between them. Germline V gene lookup returns CDR1 SEHNR and CDR2 FQNEAQ (reference sequence). The CDR3 sequence is CASSLMFGTPEHLQETQYF. The DNA for the CDR3 is TGTGCCAGCAGCTTAATGTTCGGTACACCGGAACATTTACAAGAGACCCAGTACTTC.

This clone was seen more than once but under ten times. The chain has TRBV2 and TRBJ2-1; maybe TRBD2 (6 bases). The CDR3 has 15 amino acids. The germline gives CDR1 SNHLY, CDR2 FYNNEI. Between the trimmed V and J ends, which lost 6 bases and 0 bases, there was a span of 12 bases. CDR3 bases: TGTGCCAGCAGCTACCTAGCGAGCTCCTACAATGAGCAGTTCTTC. Encoded protein: CASSYLASSYNEQFF.

Notes on this clone: A much larger clone sits a single nucleotide away, making a read error possible. The chain couples TRBV2 to TRBJ2-3, with 12 bases that match TRBD2. Germline assignment: CDR1 SNHLY and CDR2 FYNNEI. This CDR3 has 15 amino acids. Trimming cost V 6 bases and J 3 bases; bases outside gene matches: 4. In DNA, the CDR3 is TGTGCCAGCAGCGACGGGACTAGCGGGACAGATACGCAGTATTTT. Its protein product is CASSDGTSGTDTQYF.

The gene calls are TRBV14 and TRBJ2-2; D is perhaps TRBD2 (6 bases). Per germline, CDR1 SGHDN and CDR2 FVKESK. CDR3 size: 15 residues. The V and J ends lost 1 base and 4 bases respectively, with 10 bases between them. The DNA for the CDR3 is TGTGCCAGCAGCCAAGCTTGGGGGGTCACCGGGGAGCTGTTTTTT. Translation: CASSQAWGVTGELFF.

This chain joins TRBV27 and TRBJ2-1, with 8 bases identical to TRBD2. Germline V gives CDR1 MNHEY, CDR2 SMNVEV (reference sequence). The CDR3 is made up of 13 amino acids. Trimming cost V 5 bases and J 4 bases; bases outside gene matches: 1. CDR3: CASSSGSYNEQFF. The CDR3 DNA is TGTGCCAGCAGTAGCGGGAGTTACAATGAGCAGTTCTTC.

This clone was seen a handful of times. This chain links TRBV7-6 with TRBJ2-7; perhaps TRBD1 as D (6 bases). Germline CDR1 SGHVS, CDR2 FNYEAQ. Trimming stripped 1 base from V and 0 bases from J, with 10 bases between. The length of the CDR3 is 15 residues. The CDR3 region is CASSLDRDTSYEQYF. The DNA for the CDR3 is TGTGCCAGCAGCTTAGATCGGGACACCTCCTACGAGCAGTACTTC.

The sample holds one count of this clone. The V call is TRBV27, the J call TRBJ1-5, with TRBD1 as a possible D gene (6 bases). Per the germline V gene, CDR1 is MNHEY and CDR2 is SMNVEV (reference sequence). The CDR3 has 15 residues. The germline V and J ends were trimmed by 6 bases and 2 bases, with 14 bases remaining between them. The CDR3 loop reads CASSLGQGGNQPQHF. CDR3 sequence (DNA): TGTGCCAGCAGCCTGGGACAAGGTGGCAATCAGCCCCAGCATTTT.

This clone was seen a single time. The V gene is TRBV30, the J gene TRBJ2-1; the match to TRBD2 covers 8 bases. Germline assignment: CDR1 GTSNPN and CDR2 SVGIG (reference sequence). J lost 0 bases, V lost 4 bases, and 23 bases had no gene match. The CDR3 contains 21 residues. CDR3 protein: CAWIGLAATRNPLSSYNEQFF. CDR3 nucleotide sequence: TGTGCCTGGATAGGACTAGCCGCAACCCGGAACCCTCTGAGCTCCTACAATGAGCAGTTCTTC.

The chain couples TRBV10-3 to TRBJ1-2; D unclear. In germline, CDR1 is ENHRY, CDR2 SYGVKD. The CDR3 runs to 13 residues. The germline V and J ends were trimmed by 3 bases and 5 bases, with 10 bases remaining between them. The CDR3 DNA sequence: TGTGCCATCAGTGATCTCCTCCGATATGGCTACACCTTC. It translates to CAISDLLRYGYTF.

This clone came up a few times. The rearrangement links TRBV4-1 to TRBJ1-3; 10 bases map to TRBD1. Looked up from germline, CDR1 is MGHRA and CDR2 is YSYEKL. The CDR3 runs 15 residues. Trimming at V came to 3 bases and at J to 4 bases, leaving 3 bases not matched to a gene. The CDR3 sequence is CASSQGQGSGNTIYF. Written as DNA, the CDR3 is TGCGCCAGCAGCCAGGGACAGGGGAGCGGAAACACCATATATTTT.

The V and J genes are TRBV29-1 and TRBJ2-7, with 9 bases aligning to TRBD2. CDR3 size: 16 residues. V lost 0 bases, J lost 0 bases, and 6 bases stayed unmatched. Germline V CDR1 and CDR2: SQVTM, ANQGSEA. CDR3 nucleotide sequence: TGCAGCGTTGAAGATCTTCTAGCGGGGAGCTCCTACGAGCAGTACTTC. Its translation is CSVEDLLAGSSYEQYF.

This sequence joins TRBV7-2 and TRBJ2-3; 10 nucleotides line up with TRBD2. This CDR3 is built from 15 residues. V trimming: 1 base; J trimming: 7 bases; junction bases outside the gene matches: 5. CDR1 SGHTA and CDR2 FQGNSA come from the germline V gene. In nucleotides, the CDR3 is TGTGCCAGCAGCTTAGAAGCGGGGGGGCAAAATACGCAGTATTTT. This sequence encodes CASSLEAGGQNTQYF.